What follows is one T cell receptor beta chain and its context. The antigen is unknown. The data are from a study of regulatory T cells. Notes on the study in general: In CD3G-deficient patients, conventional CD4+ T cells were enriched for hydrophobic CDR3 residues at positions 6 and 7. Patient repertoires had restricted TRB V-J pairs and skewed V and J usage, most in Tregs.

Primers: 52 TRBV forward and 13 TRBJ reverse. Libraries were prepared by immunoSEQ multiplex PCR; TCRdb keeps only in-frame clonotypes and omits some of them. The table lists nearly 30,000 clones, around 92% of them singletons. CDR3 length: 15 amino acids. This clonotype was obtained from a person aged 18 to 29 with CD3G deficiency. The V call is TRBV21-1, the J call TRBJ2-7; no DNA check was done on the table's D call, TRBD1. TRBV21-1 is tagged as a pseudogene. Sequenced: conventional CD4+ T cells sorted from blood. DNA of the CDR3: TGTGCCAGCAACCCAGGGAACGTACGCTCCTACGAGCAGTACGTC. As protein: CASNPGNVRSYEQYV.